Presented here are 13 T cell receptor beta chains from one specimen sequenced in a study of T-cell reconstitution after alpha-beta-depleted transplantation in children. During its preparation, the TCRbeta library received unique molecular identifiers. MiXCR, run by TCRdb on the PCR reads, gives a single entry per CDR3 protein. The sample has a few hundred thousand distinct CDR3 sequences, 25% to 30% seen once. Sequencing was performed on PBMCs, taken before TCRalphabeta/CD19-depleted stem cell transplant. Receptors were obtained from a boy under two years old with Wiskott-Aldrich syndrome, due to receive a stem cell transplant.

The chain recombines TRBV12-3 or TRBV12-4 with TRBJ1-3, with a possible D match to TRBD1 (5 bases). V was cut by 5 bases and J by 0 bases, with 17 bases left in between. This CDR3 is built from 17 residues. CDR3 sequence reads: CASSGLEGSHSGNTIYF. The CDR3 DNA follows: TGTGCCAGCAGTGGACTTGAGGGGTCCCACTCTGGAAACACCATATATTTT.

The V call is TRBV2, the J call TRBJ2-7; 8 bases are a match to TRBD2. Germline-derived CDR1 and CDR2 are SNHLY and FYNNEI. V lost 6 bases and J lost 0; bases outside the gene matches: 10. This CDR3 has 16 residues. CDR3 sequence: CASRALRGGSSYEQYF. CDR3 in DNA: TGTGCCAGCAGAGCTCTTCGGGGGGGAAGCTCCTACGAGCAGTACTTC.

The chain carries TRBV5-1 and TRBJ2-3; TRBD2 aligns across 7 bases. The CDR3 is 15 residues long. J lost 4 bases, V lost 6 bases, and 11 bases had no gene match. The germline gives CDR1 SGHRS, CDR2 YFSETQ. The CDR3 bases are TGCGCCAGCACCCTGACTAGCTCGACCTCAGATACGCAGTATTTT. It codes for CASTLTSSTSDTQYF.

This chain joins TRBV5-5 and TRBJ2-7; TRBD1 matches 10 bases. J lost 3 bases, V lost 0 bases, and 3 bases had no gene match. Germline V gene lookup returns CDR1 SGHKS and CDR2 YYEKEE (reference sequence). This CDR3 comprises 15 residues. DNA for the CDR3: TGTGCCAGCAGCTTGGTCCGGGACAGGGGCTACGAGCAGTACTTC. Encoded protein: CASSLVRDRGYEQYF.

This clonotype turned up a few times. CDR3 residues: CASSSVEVTGELFF. The CDR3 DNA is TGTGCCAGCAGTTCCGTAGAGGTGACCGGGGAGCTGTTTTTT. This chain uses TRBV28 with TRBJ2-2; D is undetermined. Germline V gives CDR1 MDHEN, CDR2 SYDVKM. The CDR3 is 14 residues long. Deletions cut 4 bases from V and 5 bases from J, with 11 bases between.

This sequence joins TRBV5-4 and TRBJ1-4; no reliable D call. Trimming took off 3 bases at V and 7 bases at J, with 10 bases between the two ends. Germline values: CDR1 SGHNT, CDR2 YYREEE (reference sequence). This CDR3 comprises 13 residues. The CDR3 here is CASSSTSSEKLFF. CDR3 coding DNA: TGTGCCAGCAGCTCGACGTCCAGTGAAAAACTGTTTTTT.

The genes are TRBV12-3 or TRBV12-4 and TRBJ2-1; TRBD2 might be the D (6 bases). V dropped 2 bases and J dropped 6 bases, with 14 bases sitting between them. There are 15 residues in the CDR3. Here the CDR3 reads CASSLRRDGVNEQFF. The CDR3 nucleotides are TGTGCCAGCAGTTTAAGGCGGGACGGGGTCAATGAGCAGTTCTTC.

This clonotype was counted a few times. V and J are TRBV5-6 and TRBJ2-3, with D uncertain. The CDR3 has 15 residues. CDR1 and CDR2 from the germline V gene are SGHDT and YYEEEE. V lost 0 bases and J lost 2, with 10 bases in between. The CDR3 region has the DNA TGTGCCAGCAGCTTGGGGCTAGAGTCCACAGATACGCAGTATTTT. It specifies CASSLGLESTDTQYF. The full variable domain, its missing parts supplied by reference TRBV5-6 and TRBJ2-3, is DAGVTQSPTHLIKTRGQQVTLRCSPKSGHDTVSWYQQALGQGPQFIFQYYEEEERQRGNFPDRFSGHQFPNYSSELNVNALLLGDSALYLCASSLGLESTDTQYFGPGTRLTVL.

The chain combines TRBV19 with TRBJ2-2, with D possibly TRBD1 on 6 matching bases. Germline-derived CDR1 and CDR2 are LNHDA and SQIVND (reference sequence). The CDR3 is 17 residues long. The V gene lost 6 bases and the J gene lost 2 bases, with 19 bases spanning the gap. The CDR3 is CASRIRAAGANTGELFF. The CDR3 DNA sequence: TGTGCCAGTAGAATCAGGGCGGCAGGGGCCAACACCGGGGAGCTGTTTTTT.

The sample holds many counts of this clonotype. The chain combines TRBV5-1 with TRBJ1-2; 12 bases line up with TRBD1. The CDR3 loop spans 14 amino acids. Per germline, CDR1 SGHRS and CDR2 YFSETQ. With V trimmed by 0 bases and J by 8 bases, 2 bases remained unmatched. The CDR3 DNA sequence: TGCGCCAGCAGCTTGGCCGGGACAGGGGGCGGCTACACCTTC. As protein: CASSLAGTGGGYTF.

This rearrangement joins TRBV5-1 to TRBJ1-3; tentatively, D is TRBD1 (6 bases). The CDR3 has 16 residues. Germline CDR1 is SGHRS and CDR2 is YFSETQ. V lost 3 bases to trimming and J lost 0 bases, with 13 bases between them. The CDR3 loop is CASSWGGQNSGNTIYF. As DNA, the CDR3 is TGCGCCAGCAGCTGGGGGGGACAAAACTCTGGAAACACCATATATTTT.

This clonotype was seen a few times. V is TRBV20-1 and J is TRBJ1-6, with D perhaps matching TRBD1 (5 bases). The CDR3 length is 14 residues. Germline lookup yields CDR1 DFQATT and CDR2 SNEGSKA (reference sequence). V was shortened by 5 bases and J by 2 bases, with 10 bases between the two germline ends. In DNA, the CDR3 is TGCAGTGCTTCACAGGAACCCTATAATTCACCCCTCCACTTT. Translating gives CSASQEPYNSPLHF.

The chain joins TRBV20-1 to TRBJ2-5; D gene ambiguous. CDR3 length equals 13 residues. CDR1 DFQATT and CDR2 SNEGSKA come from the germline V gene (reference sequence). V gave up 3 bases and J gave up 2 bases, with 10 bases separating them. The CDR3: CSASSGIQETQYF. The CDR3 nucleotides read TGCAGTGCTAGTAGTGGGATACAAGAGACCCAGTACTTC.